This is a list of T cell receptor beta chains from one sample in a study of blood T cell repertoires in COVID-19. Measured with immunoSEQ multiplex PCR; TCRdb has only the in-frame clones, and not every one. The table records about 76,000 clones, about 85% of them present only once. The sample taken for sequencing was peripheral blood. Receptor source: a man in his sixties with COVID-19, enrolled during active disease. CDR3s include the opening cysteine and the closing phenylalanine or tryptophan. D genes are given only for firm matches.

18 TRBV27 TRBD2 CASSLYELAGGSYNEQFF
12 TRBV6-1 - CASSEGHREAFF
12 TRBV10-2 - CASSEPGGGQFF
15 TRBV30 - CAWSASGSYNSPLHF
13 TRBV2 - CASSEAGYNEQFF
14 TRBV30 TRBD1 CAWSATGGASSAFF
14 TRBV2 - CASRSRVGNSPLHF
18 TRBV5-1 - CAGPTEEQSRGTNEKLFF
13 TRBV6-5 TRBD1 CASGPQGLRGYTF
14 TRBV18 TRBD1 CASTRDRGGEKLFF
13 TRBV7-3 - CASSLHSLDTQYF
15 TRBV6-6 TRBD1 CASSYRQGGTDTQYF
18 TRBV7-9 TRBD2 CASSLGSRGSGGYNEQFF
14 TRBV28 TRBD1 CASIIPGQNYGYTF
15 TRBV5-1 - CASSLRTGSDYGYTF
13 TRBV12-3/TRBV12-4 - CASRGAGTGELFF
13 TRBV12-3/TRBV12-4 - CASSSAQTYEQYF
14 TRBV18 - CASSPPGNWGEQFF
14 TRBV5-1 TRBD1 CASSLGQTTYEQYF
17 TRBV5-4 TRBD2 CASSWGSGGEFTDTQYF
16 TRBV5-5 - CASSLATLTGSSPLHF
15 TRBV28 - CASSFGQGLLRGYTF
13 TRBV12-3/TRBV12-4 TRBD1 CASSRGRNTEAFF
15 TRBV9 TRBD1 CASSNRGSGANVLTF
15 TRBV28 TRBD1 CASSPWTGGTGELFF
13 TRBV7-2 TRBD1 CASSRRDRTGYTF
14 TRBV3-1/TRBV3-2 TRBD1 CASSPGQGILGYTF
16 TRBV24-1 TRBD1 CATRDKGQGVNTEAFF
16 TRBV6-2/TRBV6-3 TRBD2 CASSLQGTSGRYEQYF
16 TRBV5-1 TRBD1 CASSAPGQGSTDTQYF
14 TRBV5-1 TRBD2 CASSLVREGETQYF
15 TRBV7-9 TRBD2 CASSLVTSGSYEQYF
15 TRBV19 - CASSIGEYGNQPQHF
17 TRBV7-9 TRBD1 CASSNPQGQAPNSPLHF
15 TRBV18 TRBD1 CASSPPTGGNYGYTF
14 TRBV24-1 - CATSDWKGNYGYTF
17 TRBV18 TRBD1 CASSPTAGGVANTEAFF
16 TRBV30 - CAWSGSRIRENNEQFF
15 TRBV18 TRBD1 CASSPRDGSGGGYTF
16 TRBV4-2 - CASSQESGQANQPQHF
15 TRBV3-1/TRBV3-2 - CASSQDISGRTEAFF
13 TRBV12-3/TRBV12-4 - CASSFDYLLAQYF
15 TRBV3-1/TRBV3-2 - CASSQQGAFTNGYTF
14 TRBV9 - CASSEREANTEAFF
15 TRBV15 TRBD2 CATSGGLAPSETQYF
14 TRBV7-9 - CASSLGAAGRELFF
13 TRBV9 - CASSVSGFYGYTF
15 TRBV6-2/TRBV6-3 - CASSPNSGALNGYTF
15 TRBV6-6 - CASSYSNEGRETQYF
13 TRBV6-5 - CASSYQGNPGYTF
12 TRBV6-5 - CASSPTGYEQYF